The 11 T cell receptor beta chains in this list originate from one sample, sequenced in a study of post-analysis software for immune sequencing data. The antigens for these receptors are not known. Carried by the TCR beta cDNA libraries were unique molecular identifiers. TCRdb re-called the PCR reads through MiXCR, storing one row per CDR3 protein. Of about 200,000 distinct CDR3 sequences in the sample, approximately 30% were seen once. Whole-study results and caveats: Included in a set of about five TRBV segments more frequent in patients than controls were TRBV5-6, TRBV5-1 and TRBV20-1.

Sequenced input: blood. The source is a girl between 2 and 17 years old with multiple sclerosis.

Concerning this clonotype itself: Being one base from a much bigger clone, this may be a read error. V and J are TRBV4-1 and TRBJ2-5; 13 bases agree with TRBD2. This CDR3 is built from 15 residues. Germline CDR1 MGHRA, CDR2 YSYEKL. V lost 3 bases to trimming and J lost 11 bases; unmatched junction nucleotides: 9. The CDR3 region is CASSHRTSGGYGQYF. The CDR3 coding sequence is TGCGCCAGCAGCCACCGGACTAGCGGGGGTTACGGGCAGTACTTC.

The J gene is TRBJ1-6, the V gene TRBV20-1; D may be TRBD1 (5 bases). V lost 1 base to trimming and J lost 8 bases, with 9 bases between them. From germline, CDR1 is DFQATT and CDR2 SNEGSKA (reference sequence). This CDR3 is 13 amino acids long. The CDR3 bases are TGCAGTGCTAGAGGGGGGGGGTATTCACCCCTCCACTTT. Translating it yields CSARGGGYSPLHF.

This clonotype was seen ten or more times. This sequence joins TRBV20-1 and TRBJ2-5; no reliable D call. The ends were cut back, 0 bases at V and 3 bases at J, with 14 bases in the middle. CDR1 and CDR2 from the germline V gene are DFQATT and SNEGSKA (reference sequence). This CDR3 has 15 residues. CDR3 DNA: TGCAGTGCTAGAGATTATACCGGTCGGAAAGAGACCCAGTACTTC. Its translation is CSARDYTGRKETQYF.

Concerning this clonotype itself: A much larger clone differs by one base, so this may be a read error. For the CDR3, the DNA is TGCAGTGCCACAGCGGAGGACAATGAGCAGTTCTTC. Protein: CSATAEDNEQFF. This chain uses TRBV20-1 with TRBJ2-1; D is possibly TRBD2 (5 bases). V gave up 6 bases and J gave up 5 bases, with 11 bases separating them. Germline V gene sequence: CDR1 DFQATT, CDR2 SNEGSKA (reference sequence). The CDR3 extends over 12 amino acids.

This clonotype came up many times. The chain combines TRBV2 with TRBJ2-7; D might be TRBD1 or TRBD2, each matching 5 bases. Germline assignment: CDR1 SNHLY and CDR2 FYNNEI. V lost 7 bases to trimming and J lost 0 bases, with 13 bases between them. The CDR3 is 14 residues long. The CDR3 DNA follows: TGTGCCAGCACCCGGGACGGTGTCTCCTACGAGCAGTACTTC. This codes for CASTRDGVSYEQYF.

About this clonotype: It may be a read error: a sequence one base away is much more abundant. The rearrangement uses TRBV4-1 and TRBJ2-7; D gene unclear. CDR3 length: 12 residues. The germline V gene has CDR1 MGHRA and CDR2 YSYEKL. CDR3 region: CASNQGTYEQYF. CDR3 in DNA: TGCGCCAGCAACCAAGGAACCTACGAGCAGTACTTC.

This clonotype has a count of ten or more. The V call is TRBV7-2, the J call TRBJ2-1; 7 nucleotides agree with TRBD1. The CDR3 totals 15 residues. Germline V gene data show CDR1 as SGHTA and CDR2 as FQGNSA. The V and J ends lost 4 bases and 0 bases, in that order; junction bases with no gene match: 3. The CDR3 DNA is TGTGCCAGCAGCTGGGGACAGCTCTCCTACAATGAGCAGTTCTTC. This codes for CASSWGQLSYNEQFF.

Note on this clonotype: A much larger clone differs from this one at a single base, so this may be a read error. This chain joins TRBV13 and TRBJ2-3, with D perhaps assigned TRBD1 or TRBD2 (5 bases each). From germline, CDR1 is PRHDT and CDR2 FYEKMQ (reference sequence). CDR3 length equals 13 residues. The CDR3: CAGSTGWGDTQYF. The CDR3 DNA reads TGTGCCGGCAGCACCGGATGGGGGGATACGCAGTATTTT. Using reference TRBV13 and TRBJ2-3 for the parts outside the CDR3, the full variable domain is AAGVIQSPRHLIKEKRETATLKCYPIPRHDTVYWYQQGPGQDPQFLISFYEKMQSDKGSIPDRFSAQQFSDYHSELNMSSLELGDSALYFCAGSTGWGDTQYFGPGTRLTVL.

The chain joins TRBV12-3 or TRBV12-4 to TRBJ1-5; D remains unclear. Trimming left V 7 bases short and J 4 bases short, with 11 bases between. This CDR3 spans 13 amino acids. CDR3 in DNA: TGTGCCAGCACCCCGACGGGGAATCAGCCCCAGCATTTT. This codes for CASTPTGNQPQHF.

Regarding this clonotype: Given a much more abundant clone one base away, this may be a read error. The chain joins TRBV6-6 to TRBJ2-1; D remains unclear. There are 13 residues in the CDR3. Between the trimmed V and J ends, which lost 11 bases and 3 bases, there was a span of 14 bases. The V gene's germline CDR1 is MNHNY and CDR2 SVGAGI (reference sequence). The CDR3 nucleotides are TGTGCCGGCAATTTAGGGAACTACAATGAGCAGTTCTTC. It codes for CAGNLGNYNEQFF.

The chain has TRBV5-1 and TRBJ1-1; 10 bases match TRBD1. CDR1 is SGHRS and CDR2 is YFSETQ in the germline V gene. CDR3 length: 15 residues. V was pared by 4 bases and J by 4 bases, with 7 bases of the junction left unmatched. CDR3 in amino acids: CASSPLTGGITEAFF. DNA for the CDR3: TGCGCCAGCAGCCCGTTGACAGGGGGCATCACTGAAGCTTTCTTT. Full variable domain (rest looked up from reference TRBV5-1 and TRBJ1-1): KAGVTQTPRYLIKTRGQQVTLSCSPISGHRSVSWYQQTPGQGLQFLFEYFSETQRNKGNFPGRFSGRQFSNSRSEMNVSTLELGDSALYLCASSPLTGGITEAFFGQGTRLTVV.